Here is one T cell receptor (beta chain) with its context. This record belongs to a study of cytomegalovirus exposure and HLA in healthy donors. The PCR employed 60 Vbeta primers together with 13 Jbeta primers. This table comes from immunoSEQ multiplex PCR, and its TCRdb copy is limited to in-frame clones, with some not included. The profile shows 150,000 to 200,000 clones, around four fifths of them singletons. Germline lookup yields CDR1 MNHEY and CDR2 SVGAGI. The CDR3 is 15 residues long. The V segment lost 3 bases and the J segment 8 bases; nucleotides outside the gene matches: 10. The sequence derives from a woman between 40 and 50 years old in good health and CMV-seronegative. This sequence joins TRBV6-5 and TRBJ1-5; the match to TRBD1 covers 7 bases. Sequences were obtained from PBMCs. In DNA, the CDR3 is TGTGCCAGCAGTTATTATAGACAGGGTATGGAGCCCCAGCATTTT. This sequence encodes CASSYYRQGMEPQHF.